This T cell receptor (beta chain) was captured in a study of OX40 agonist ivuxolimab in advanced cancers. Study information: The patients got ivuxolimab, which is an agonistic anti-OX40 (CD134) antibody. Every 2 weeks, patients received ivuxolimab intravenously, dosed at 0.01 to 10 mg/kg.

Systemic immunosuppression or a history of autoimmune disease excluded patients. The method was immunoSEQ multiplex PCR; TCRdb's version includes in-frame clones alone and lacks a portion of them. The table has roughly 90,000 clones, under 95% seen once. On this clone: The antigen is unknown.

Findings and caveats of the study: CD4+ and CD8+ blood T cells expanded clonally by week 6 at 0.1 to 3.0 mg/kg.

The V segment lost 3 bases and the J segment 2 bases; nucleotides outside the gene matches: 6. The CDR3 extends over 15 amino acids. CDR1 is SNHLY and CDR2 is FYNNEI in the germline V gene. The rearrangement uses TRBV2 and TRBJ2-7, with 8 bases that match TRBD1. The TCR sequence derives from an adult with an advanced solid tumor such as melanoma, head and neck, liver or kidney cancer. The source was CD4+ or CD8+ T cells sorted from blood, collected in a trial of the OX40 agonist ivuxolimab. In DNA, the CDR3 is TGTGCCAGCAGTGACACAGGGGGAATCGCCTACGAGCAGTACTTC. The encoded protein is CASSDTGGIAYEQYF.